The rows below give T cell receptor beta chains drawn from one sample of a study of blood T cell repertoires in COVID-19. Assay used: immunoSEQ multiplex PCR; TCRdb lists only in-frame clones, some missing. The sample holds over 200,000 clones, roughly four fifths seen once. Material for sequencing was peripheral blood. These receptors all come from a woman aged 40 to 50 with acute or convalescent COVID-19. CDR3s include the opening cysteine and the closing phenylalanine or tryptophan. The order of the fields is clone size, V gene, J gene, D gene, CDR3 protein, CDR3 DNA. The D gene is left open where the match is weak. Clone size is not always given. Where it is, it says once, few, many or a class for expanded clones.

size: .; V: TRBV9; J: TRBJ2-2; D: TRBD1; CDR3: CASSARQGYTGELFF; DNA: TGTGCCAGCAGCGCTAGACAGGGTTACACCGGGGAGCTGTTTTTT
size: .; V: TRBV10-3; J: TRBJ1-2; D: TRBD1; CDR3: CAISGDSNYGYTF; DNA: TGTGCCATCAGTGGGGACAGTAACTATGGCTACACCTTC
size: .; V: TRBV6-6; J: TRBJ1-1; D: .; CDR3: CAVSGGMNTEAFF; DNA: TGTGCCGTGAGCGGGGGTATGAACACTGAAGCTTTCTTT
size: once; V: TRBV6-5; J: TRBJ2-7; D: .; CDR3: CASRVPDKPYEQYF; DNA: TGTGCCAGCAGGGTCCCGGACAAACCCTACGAGCAGTACTTC
size: .; V: TRBV5-4; J: TRBJ2-7; D: TRBD2; CDR3: CASSSKSLAGTYEQYF; DNA: TGTGCCAGCAGCTCCAAATCACTAGCGGGGACCTACGAGCAGTACTTC
size: .; V: TRBV6-1; J: TRBJ2-3; D: TRBD2; CDR3: CASSDPLAGPDTQYF; DNA: TGTGCCAGCAGTGACCCACTAGCGGGGCCAGATACGCAGTATTTT
size: .; V: TRBV7-8; J: TRBJ2-3; D: .; CDR3: CASSSSGDTQYF; DNA: TGTGCCAGCAGCTCCAGCGGAGATACGCAGTATTTT
size: few; V: TRBV5-1; J: TRBJ2-7; D: .; CDR3: CASSLGQITHYEQYF; DNA: TGCGCCAGCAGCTTGGGTCAGATTACGCACTACGAGCAGTACTTC
size: .; V: TRBV29-1; J: TRBJ2-2; D: TRBD1; CDR3: CSVGTGGGRTGELFF; DNA: TGCAGCGTTGGTACAGGGGGCGGCCGGACCGGGGAGCTGTTTTTT
size: .; V: TRBV6-2/TRBV6-3; J: TRBJ2-7; D: TRBD1; CDR3: CASSDRDRDSYEQYF; DNA: TGTGCCAGCAGCGATAGAGACAGGGACTCCTACGAGCAGTACTTC
size: .; V: TRBV28; J: TRBJ1-5; D: .; CDR3: CASSFREMIISNQPQHF; DNA: TGTGCCAGCAGTTTCCGGGAGATGATTATTAGCAATCAGCCCCAGCATTTT
size: .; V: TRBV5-1; J: TRBJ2-1; D: TRBD1; CDR3: CASSSGQGYNEQFF; DNA: TGCGCCAGCAGCTCAGGACAGGGCTACAATGAGCAGTTCTTC
size: .; V: TRBV30; J: TRBJ1-1; D: .; CDR3: CAWSGGGMNTEAFF; DNA: TGTGCCTGGAGTGGGGGGGGGATGAACACTGAAGCTTTCTTT
size: .; V: TRBV3-1/TRBV3-2; J: TRBJ2-1; D: .; CDR3: CASSQDGGLGEQFF; DNA: TGTGCCAGCAGCCAAGATGGGGGACTCGGTGAGCAGTTCTTC
size: .; V: TRBV27; J: TRBJ1-2; D: .; CDR3: CASSLGRVQWPHGDTF; DNA: TGTGCCAGCAGTTTAGGGAGGGTCCAGTGGCCCCATGGGGACACCTTC
size: .; V: TRBV4-1; J: TRBJ1-1; D: .; CDR3: CASSQDAGPNTEAFF; DNA: TGCGCCAGCAGCCAAGATGCGGGCCCCAACACTGAAGCTTTCTTT
size: .; V: TRBV7-2; J: TRBJ1-4; D: .; CDR3: CASSPAGEKLFF; DNA: TGTGCCAGCAGCCCCGCGGGAGAAAAACTGTTTTTT
size: .; V: TRBV18; J: TRBJ2-3; D: TRBD2; CDR3: CASSPPGLAGGDTQYF; DNA: TGTGCCAGCTCACCACCTGGACTAGCGGGGGGAGATACGCAGTATTTT
size: once; V: TRBV6-2/TRBV6-3; J: TRBJ2-7; D: TRBD1; CDR3: CASSRFRDRIYEQYF; DNA: TGTGCCAGCAGTCGATTCCGGGACAGGATCTACGAGCAGTACTTC
size: .; V: TRBV7-8; J: TRBJ1-1; D: .; CDR3: CASSRQFEAFF; DNA: TGTGCCAGCAGTCGACAGTTTGAAGCTTTCTTT
size: .; V: TRBV5-6; J: TRBJ1-1; D: .; CDR3: CASSRPPGDTEAFF; DNA: TGTGCCAGCAGCCGCCCCCCAGGGGACACTGAAGCTTTCTTT
size: .; V: TRBV24-1; J: TRBJ1-2; D: .; CDR3: CATSDFPITTGYTF; DNA: TGTGCCACCAGTGATTTCCCTATAACCACCGGCTACACCTTC
size: .; V: TRBV5-1; J: TRBJ2-7; D: .; CDR3: CASSRAGRNYEQYF; DNA: TGCGCCAGCAGCAGGGCGGGACGGAACTACGAGCAGTACTTC
size: .; V: TRBV14; J: TRBJ1-1; D: .; CDR3: CASSQAQSLGRTEAFF; DNA: TGTGCCAGCAGCCAAGCGCAGTCCTTAGGGAGGACTGAAGCTTTCTTT
size: .; V: TRBV6-6; J: TRBJ1-2; D: TRBD1; CDR3: CASHRTGGDRHGYTF; DNA: TGTGCCAGCCACCGGACAGGGGGCGACCGTCATGGCTACACCTTC
size: few; V: TRBV6-5; J: TRBJ1-6; D: TRBD1; CDR3: CASSTGTGTSPLHF; DNA: TGTGCCAGCAGTACCGGGACAGGGACCTCACCCCTCCACTTT
size: .; V: TRBV11-2; J: TRBJ1-4; D: .; CDR3: CASSLTEEKLFF; DNA: TGTGCCAGCAGCTTGACAGAGGAAAAACTGTTTTTT
size: once; V: TRBV12-3/TRBV12-4; J: TRBJ1-2; D: .; CDR3: CASSLQGSYGYTF; DNA: TGTGCCAGCAGTTTACAGGGTAGCTATGGCTACACCTTC
size: .; V: TRBV12-5; J: TRBJ2-7; D: TRBD1; CDR3: CASGLPRTGTYYEQYF; DNA: TGTGCTAGTGGTTTGCCTCGGACAGGGACCTATTACGAGCAGTACTTC
size: .; V: TRBV3-1/TRBV3-2; J: TRBJ2-1; D: TRBD2; CDR3: CASSQSGVAGLIEQFF; DNA: TGTGCCAGCAGCCAATCGGGGGTAGCGGGATTAATTGAGCAGTTCTTC
size: once; V: TRBV7-9; J: TRBJ2-7; D: .; CDR3: CVSSPRGARTYEQYF; DNA: TGTGTCAGCAGTCCCCGTGGAGCGAGAACCTACGAGCAGTACTTC
size: .; V: TRBV19; J: TRBJ2-3; D: .; CDR3: CAREADTQYF; DNA: TGTGCCAGAGAGGCAGATACGCAGTATTTT
size: .; V: TRBV27; J: TRBJ2-6; D: TRBD2; CDR3: CASSPRLAGGRDGANVLTF; DNA: TGTGCCAGCAGTCCTCGACTAGCGGGGGGCCGTGACGGGGCCAACGTCCTGACTTTC
size: .; V: TRBV9; J: TRBJ2-1; D: .; CDR3: CASSVLGQGMGEQFF; DNA: TGTGCCAGCAGCGTCCTCGGCCAGGGAATGGGCGAGCAGTTCTTC
size: .; V: TRBV6-6; J: TRBJ2-1; D: TRBD2; CDR3: CASSLGLAGGPYNEQFF; DNA: TGTGCCAGCAGTCTGGGACTAGCGGGGGGTCCCTACAATGAGCAGTTCTTC
size: .; V: TRBV6-6; J: TRBJ1-2; D: TRBD1; CDR3: CASTLTGGDGYTF; DNA: TGTGCCAGCACTTTAACAGGGGGTGATGGCTACACCTTC
size: .; V: TRBV9; J: TRBJ2-2; D: .; CDR3: CASTFAGELFF; DNA: TGTGCCAGCACCTTTGCCGGGGAGCTGTTTTTT
size: .; V: TRBV5-1; J: TRBJ1-4; D: TRBD1; CDR3: CASSPGQGGEKLFF; DNA: TGCGCCAGCAGCCCAGGACAGGGAGGCGAAAAACTGTTTTTT
size: .; V: TRBV19; J: TRBJ1-1; D: .; CDR3: CASSIGRVNTEAFF; DNA: TGTGCCAGTAGTATAGGGCGGGTGAACACTGAAGCTTTCTTT
size: .; V: TRBV7-2; J: TRBJ1-1; D: TRBD1; CDR3: CASSYGTGAWGSTEAFF; DNA: TGTGCCAGCAGCTACGGGACAGGCGCTTGGGGAAGCACTGAAGCTTTCTTT
size: .; V: TRBV2; J: TRBJ1-6; D: TRBD1; CDR3: CASSMDRGNSPLHF; DNA: TGTGCCAGCAGTATGGACAGGGGTAATTCACCCCTCCACTTT
size: once; V: TRBV4-2; J: TRBJ1-1; D: .; CDR3: CASSQFGGAVTEAFF; DNA: TGTGCCAGCAGCCAATTTGGGGGGGCGGTCACTGAAGCTTTCTTT